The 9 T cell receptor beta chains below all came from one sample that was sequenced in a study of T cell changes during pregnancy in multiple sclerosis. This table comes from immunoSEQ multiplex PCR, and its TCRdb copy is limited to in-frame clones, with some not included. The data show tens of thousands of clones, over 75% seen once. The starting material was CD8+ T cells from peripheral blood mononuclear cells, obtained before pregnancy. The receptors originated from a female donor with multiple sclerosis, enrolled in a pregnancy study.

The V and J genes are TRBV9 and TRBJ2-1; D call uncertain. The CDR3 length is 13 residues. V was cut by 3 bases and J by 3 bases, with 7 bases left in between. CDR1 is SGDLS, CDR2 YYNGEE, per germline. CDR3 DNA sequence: TGTGCCAGCAGCGCTACTTTCTACAATGAGCAGTTCTTC. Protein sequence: CASSATFYNEQFF.

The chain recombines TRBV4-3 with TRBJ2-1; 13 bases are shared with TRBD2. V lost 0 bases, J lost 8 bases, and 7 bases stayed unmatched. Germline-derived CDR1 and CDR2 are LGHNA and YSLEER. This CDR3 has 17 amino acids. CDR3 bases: TGCGCCAGCAGCCAAGATAGGGAACTAGCGGGAGGGTATGAGCAGTTCTTC. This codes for CASSQDRELAGGYEQFF.

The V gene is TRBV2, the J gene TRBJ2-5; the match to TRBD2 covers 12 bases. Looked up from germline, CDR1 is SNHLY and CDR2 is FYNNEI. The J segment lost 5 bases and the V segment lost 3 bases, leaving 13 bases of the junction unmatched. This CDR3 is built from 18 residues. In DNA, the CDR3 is TGTGCCAGCAGTGATCCGGCGACTAGCGGGAGTTTTGTGGAGACCCAGTACTTC. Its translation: CASSDPATSGSFVETQYF.

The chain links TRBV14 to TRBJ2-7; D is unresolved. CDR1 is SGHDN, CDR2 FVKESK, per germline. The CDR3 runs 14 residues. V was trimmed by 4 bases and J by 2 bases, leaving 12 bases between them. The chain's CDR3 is CASSLETRAYEQYF. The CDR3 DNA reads TGTGCCAGCAGCCTCGAGACACGAGCCTACGAGCAGTACTTC.

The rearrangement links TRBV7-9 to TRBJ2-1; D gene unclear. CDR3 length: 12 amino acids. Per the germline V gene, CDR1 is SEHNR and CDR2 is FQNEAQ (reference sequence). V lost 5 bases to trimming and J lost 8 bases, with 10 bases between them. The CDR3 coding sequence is TGTGCCAGCAGCCCTAACGTATATGAGCAGTTCTTC. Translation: CASSPNVYEQFF.

CDR3 region: CASSIEHRDRLTTPLPLTYEQYF. CDR3 DNA: TGTGCCAGTAGTATAGAACACCGGGACAGGCTTACCACTCCGTTACCCCTCACCTACGAGCAGTACTTC. The chain uses TRBV19 and TRBJ2-7; 8 nucleotides agree with TRBD1. After removal of 0 bases from V and 2 bases from J, the junction contained 27 bases not matched to a gene. The germline CDR1 and CDR2 sequences are LNHDA and SQIVND (reference sequence). This CDR3 contains 23 residues.

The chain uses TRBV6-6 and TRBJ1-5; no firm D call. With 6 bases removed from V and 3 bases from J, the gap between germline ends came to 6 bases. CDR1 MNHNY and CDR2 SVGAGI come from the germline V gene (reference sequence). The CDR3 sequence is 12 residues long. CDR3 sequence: CASSQDNQPQHF. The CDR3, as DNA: TGTGCCAGCAGCCAGGACAATCAGCCCCAGCATTTT.

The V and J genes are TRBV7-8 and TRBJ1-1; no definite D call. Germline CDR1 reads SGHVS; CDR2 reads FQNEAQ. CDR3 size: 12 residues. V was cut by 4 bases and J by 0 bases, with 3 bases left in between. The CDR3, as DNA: TGTGCCAGCAGCTGGCTGAACACTGAAGCTTTCTTT. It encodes CASSWLNTEAFF.

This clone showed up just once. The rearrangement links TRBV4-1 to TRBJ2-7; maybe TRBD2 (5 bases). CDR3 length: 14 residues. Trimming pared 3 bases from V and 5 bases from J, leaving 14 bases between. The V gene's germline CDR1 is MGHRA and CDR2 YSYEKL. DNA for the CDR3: TGCGCCAGCAGCCAGGTGGGCGGGTCGAACGAGCAGTACTTC. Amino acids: CASSQVGGSNEQYF.